A single sample is the source of the 9 T cell receptor beta chains below, sequenced in a study of cytomegalovirus exposure and HLA in healthy donors (dated by TCRdb to the late 2010s). The library was generated by the immunoSEQ multiplex PCR assay. In TCRdb, the immuneACCESS table is reduced to in-frame sequences with V and J assigned. These tables do not hold every clone; where another copy was compared, an unresolved V gene accounts for under half, and the others remain unexplained. The sample includes tens of thousands of clones, with approximately 94% observed a single time. Of the sample, 1.1% falls within the top ten clones. The sample was PBMCs. These receptor sequences come from a woman aged 25 to 39 in good health and CMV-seropositive.

The chain uses TRBV10-3 and TRBJ2-5; 11 nucleotides match TRBD2. The germline CDR1 and CDR2 sequences are ENHRY and SYGVKD. The trim removed 6 bases at V and 2 bases at J, leaving 8 bases unmatched. The CDR3 spans 16 residues. The CDR3 spells CAISHRGTSGQETQYF. The CDR3 bases are TGTGCCATCAGCCACAGAGGGACTAGCGGACAAGAGACCCAGTACTTC.

This sequence joins TRBV6-1 and TRBJ2-2, with TRBD1 matching over 9 bases. The CDR3 loop spans 14 amino acids. Germline CDR1 MNHNS, CDR2 SASEGT. V was pared by 7 bases and J by 5 bases, with 5 bases of the junction left unmatched. CDR3 sequence (DNA): TGTGCCAGCACTTCCGGGACAGGGACCGGGGAGCTGTTTTTT. This translates into CASTSGTGTGELFF.

V and J are TRBV7-2 and TRBJ2-1, with 8 bases that match TRBD2. Germline CDR1 SGHTA, CDR2 FQGNSA. The CDR3 has 14 amino acids. V lost 6 bases to trimming and J lost 6 bases; unmatched junction nucleotides: 7. The CDR3 DNA follows: TGTGCCAGCAGACCAACTAGCGGTGTCAATGAGCAGTTCTTC. Translated, it gives CASRPTSGVNEQFF.

V and J are TRBV4-3 and TRBJ1-3; D not certain. The CDR3 spans 14 residues. Germline V gene data show CDR1 as LGHNA and CDR2 as YSLEER. Trimming removed 4 bases at V and 0 bases at J, with 7 bases between. The CDR3, as DNA: TGCGCCAGCAGCCTCGCGGTCTCTGGAAACACCATATATTTT. Protein sequence: CASSLAVSGNTIYF.

This rearrangement joins TRBV7-8 to TRBJ2-1; 11 nucleotides agree with TRBD2. V trimming: 5 bases; J trimming: 5 bases; junction bases outside the gene matches: 8. This CDR3 has 16 residues. The germline V gene has CDR1 SGHVS and CDR2 FQNEAQ. In DNA form, the CDR3 reads TGTGCCAGCAGCCCCGCTAGACTAGCGGGACACAATGAGCAGTTCTTC. Amino acid sequence: CASSPARLAGHNEQFF.

The chain is built from TRBV7-8 and TRBJ2-7, with 7 bases identical to TRBD1. The CDR3 totals 15 residues. After removal of 5 bases from V and 0 bases from J, the junction contained 7 bases not matched to a gene. Germline V gene lookup returns CDR1 SGHVS and CDR2 FQNEAQ. The CDR3 DNA reads TGTGCCAGCAGCGTCCTGGACAGGAGCTCCTACGAGCAGTACTTC. Translated: CASSVLDRSSYEQYF.

The chain employs TRBV7-2 and TRBJ1-3; D is undetermined. CDR1 and CDR2 (germline): SGHTA, FQGNSA. CDR3 length: 15 residues. Trimming took 1 base from V and 9 from J, leaving 16 bases between them. The chain's CDR3 is CASSLGVVTPGTIYF. DNA for the CDR3: TGTGCCAGCAGCTTAGGGGTGGTCACTCCAGGCACCATATATTTT.

CDR3 sequence: CASTGRRGRAGNEQFF. CDR3 in DNA: TGTGCCAGTACCGGACGGCGCGGGAGGGCCGGGAATGAGCAGTTCTTC. The chain uses TRBV19 and TRBJ2-1, with 9 bases lining up with TRBD2. Germline V CDR1 and CDR2: LNHDA, SQIVND (reference sequence). Unmatched junction bases numbered 14, after V lost 7 bases and J lost 7 bases. This CDR3 has 16 residues.

This chain uses TRBV4-1 with TRBJ1-5; no firm D call. CDR1 is MGHRA, CDR2 YSYEKL, per germline. The CDR3 has 15 amino acids. The V gene lost 0 bases and the J gene lost 7 bases, with 13 bases spanning the gap. The CDR3 sequence is CASSQDQEGRQPQHF. The CDR3 DNA follows: TGCGCCAGCAGCCAAGATCAGGAGGGTAGACAGCCCCAGCATTTT.